The 28 T cell receptor beta chains listed next were all sequenced from one sample in a study of PD-L1 blockade in urothelial cancer. Time point: pretreatment peripheral blood. Using immunoSEQ multiplex PCR, the repertoire was profiled, and TCRdb retains in-frame clones only, with some absent. The table records over 75,000 clones, more than 70% of them present only once. Sequenced here: PBMCs, sampled around atezolizumab (anti-PD-L1) treatment. The origin of the receptors is a woman of 80 years or more with urothelial cancer.

This clone was detected once. CDR3 in DNA: TGTGCCAGCAGTGGAGTCGGTCGAGACACAGATACGCAGTATTTT. This translates into CASSGVGRDTDTQYF. The V call is TRBV4-2, the J call TRBJ2-3; D uncertain. From germline, CDR1 is LGHNA and CDR2 YNFKEQ. V was pared by 6 bases and J by 2 bases, with 15 bases between. This CDR3 has 15 amino acids.

The chain couples TRBV9 to TRBJ2-2, with 9 bases identical to TRBD1. This CDR3 is 18 amino acids long. Germline-derived CDR1 and CDR2 are SGDLS and YYNGEE. V was clipped by 0 bases and J by 2 bases; unmatched bases: 8. CDR3 protein: CASSVVATGGRNTGELFF. The CDR3 DNA reads TGTGCCAGCAGCGTAGTTGCGACAGGGGGTAGAAACACCGGGGAGCTGTTTTTT.

This rearrangement joins TRBV9 to TRBJ2-5; D remains unclear. CDR1 SGDLS and CDR2 YYNGEE come from the germline V gene. The V and J ends lost 0 bases and 4 bases respectively, with 13 bases between them. The CDR3 extends over 15 amino acids. In DNA form, the CDR3 reads TGTGCCAGCAGCGTAGATACCGGATCAGGAGAGACCCAGTACTTC. As protein: CASSVDTGSGETQYF.

The V gene is TRBV29-1, the J gene TRBJ1-5; D possibly corresponds to TRBD1 (5 bases). V lost 3 bases and J 4 bases, leaving 10 bases between the germline ends. CDR3 length equals 13 residues. CDR1 and CDR2 from the germline V gene are SQVTM and ANQGSEA. The CDR3 is CSVEVQANQPQHF. The CDR3 DNA sequence: TGCAGCGTTGAGGTACAGGCTAATCAGCCCCAGCATTTT.

The chain employs TRBV7-9 and TRBJ2-5; D gene ambiguous. CDR3 size: 13 residues. From germline, CDR1 is SEHNR and CDR2 FQNEAQ (reference sequence). V was cut by 1 base and J by 1 base, with 4 bases left in between. The CDR3 sequence: CASSLGAQETQYF. CDR3 nucleotides: TGTGCCAGCAGCTTAGGAGCCCAAGAGACCCAGTACTTC.

This sequence joins TRBV6-5 and TRBJ2-4; weak D call: TRBD1 (6 bases). The CDR3 is made up of 15 amino acids. V gave up 0 bases and J gave up 8 bases, with 14 bases separating them. Looked up from germline, CDR1 is MNHEY and CDR2 is SVGAGI. The CDR3 region is CASSYSRTVGDIQYF. CDR3 DNA: TGTGCCAGCAGTTACTCGCGGACAGTGGGGGACATTCAGTACTTC.

J is TRBJ1-1 and V is TRBV27, with 8 bases lining up with TRBD1. V shed 5 bases and J 6 bases; nucleotides not matched to a gene: 11. The V gene's germline CDR1 is MNHEY and CDR2 SMNVEV (reference sequence). CDR3 length: 15 residues. CDR3 sequence (DNA): TGTGCCAGCAGTCGGGGGACAGGCTTGTATTCTGAAGCTTTCTTT. Translation gives CASSRGTGLYSEAFF.

CDR3 loop: CASTRLAGEGATQYF. Here the CDR3 DNA reads TGTGCCAGTACCAGACTAGCGGGAGAGGGCGCGACCCAGTACTTC. The chain recombines TRBV19 with TRBJ2-5; 12 positions match TRBD2. This CDR3 has 15 amino acids. Germline V gives CDR1 LNHDA, CDR2 SQIVND (reference sequence). V gave up 7 bases and J gave up 7 bases; unmatched junction bases: 10.

The chain carries TRBV7-9 and TRBJ1-5; D gene uncertain. Germline assignment: CDR1 SEHNR and CDR2 FQNEAQ (reference sequence). V lost 5 bases to trimming and J lost 3 bases, with 5 bases between them. This CDR3 is 12 amino acids long. CDR3 protein: CASSPINQPQHF. Written as DNA, the CDR3 is TGTGCCAGCAGCCCAATCAATCAGCCCCAGCATTTT.

The chain couples TRBV27 to TRBJ2-5, with D perhaps TRBD2 (7 bases). Trimming stripped 6 bases from V and 5 bases from J, with 16 bases between. The CDR3 totals 14 residues. Germline values: CDR1 MNHEY, CDR2 SMNVEV (reference sequence). For the CDR3, the DNA is TGTGCCAGCAGCAAAGGGGGGGCGTGGGAGACCCAGTACTTC. Amino acids: CASSKGGAWETQYF.

V gene TRBV29-1 combines with J gene TRBJ2-1; TRBD1 matches at 7 bases. The CDR3 length is 16 residues. With V trimmed by 0 bases and J by 6 bases, 11 bases remained unmatched. Germline V gene sequence: CDR1 SQVTM, CDR2 ANQGSEA. In DNA, the CDR3 is TGCAGCGTTGAAGATCCTCACGACAGGGCCGTCAATGAGCAGTTCTTC. Translation: CSVEDPHDRAVNEQFF.

Only one count was recorded for this clone. The chain joins TRBV28 to TRBJ1-2; 9 bases are a match to TRBD1. CDR3 length: 14 residues. J lost 8 bases, V lost 5 bases, and 9 bases had no gene match. From germline, CDR1 is MDHEN and CDR2 SYDVKM. DNA of the CDR3: TGTGCCAGCAGTCCGGGACAGGGAATGTGGGGCTACACCTTC. Translated, it gives CASSPGQGMWGYTF.

The sample holds one count of this clone. The genes are TRBV30 and TRBJ1-1; no definite D call. Germline assignment: CDR1 GTSNPN and CDR2 SVGIG (reference sequence). The V gene lost 4 bases and the J gene lost 2 bases, with 5 bases spanning the gap. This CDR3 contains 11 residues. Here the CDR3 DNA reads TGTGCCTGGATACATAACACTGAAGCTTTCTTT. This sequence encodes CAWIHNTEAFF.

The rearrangement links TRBV6-1 to TRBJ2-7, with TRBD1 as a possible D gene (6 bases). CDR1 is MNHNS and CDR2 is SASEGT in the germline V gene. V was trimmed by 6 bases and J by 4 bases, leaving 13 bases between them. CDR3 length: 13 amino acids. CDR3 bases: TGTGCCAGCAGCCTCCGGGACAATTACGAGCAGTACTTC. Amino acids: CASSLRDNYEQYF.

V gene TRBV6-5 combines with J gene TRBJ1-5; D uncertain. The CDR3 sequence is 15 residues long. The V gene lost 4 bases and the J gene lost 7 bases, with 17 bases spanning the gap. Per germline, CDR1 MNHEY and CDR2 SVGAGI. The DNA for the CDR3 is TGTGCCAGCAGTTCCCATACCGGGGAAAGGCAGCCCCAGCATTTT. Translating it yields CASSSHTGERQPQHF.

The rearrangement uses TRBV11-2 and TRBJ2-5; 15 bases match TRBD2. Germline V gene lookup returns CDR1 SGHAT and CDR2 FQNNGV. The junction had 5 bases not matched to a gene; V was cut back by 5 bases and J by 4 bases. The CDR3 spans 16 residues. Here the CDR3 reads CASSPGLAGGVETQYF. CDR3 nucleotides: TGTGCCAGCAGCCCCGGACTAGCGGGAGGGGTAGAGACCCAGTACTTC.

This clone was counted once. The chain uses TRBV14 and TRBJ1-2, with 8 bases lining up with TRBD1. This CDR3 has 17 amino acids. Germline loops: CDR1 SGHDN, CDR2 FVKESK. V lost 0 bases and J lost 7; bases outside the gene matches: 13. The CDR3 spells CASSQDHFSTGGSGYTF. DNA of the CDR3: TGTGCCAGCAGCCAAGACCACTTCAGTACAGGGGGAAGTGGCTACACCTTC.

The genes are TRBV28 and TRBJ2-7; 10 bases fit TRBD1. The CDR3 runs 17 residues. After removal of 6 bases from V and 1 base from J, the junction contained 12 bases not matched to a gene. Germline V gene lookup returns CDR1 MDHEN and CDR2 SYDVKM. For the CDR3, the DNA is TGTGCCAGCAGACCCCGAGGAGGACAGGGGGTATCCTACGAGCAGTACTTC. Translating it yields CASRPRGGQGVSYEQYF.

The chain couples TRBV5-1 to TRBJ1-2; D possibly corresponds to TRBD1 (5 bases). Per the germline V gene, CDR1 is SGHRS and CDR2 is YFSETQ. Between the trimmed V and J ends, which lost 4 bases and 6 bases, there was a span of 16 bases. The CDR3 length is 14 residues. The DNA of the CDR3 is TGCGCCAGCAGCATCGGCGGGGGGTCCGATGGCTACACCTTC. Translating gives CASSIGGGSDGYTF.

This sequence joins TRBV11-1 and TRBJ2-3; TRBD2 is a possible D gene (5 bases). This CDR3 has 14 amino acids. V was clipped by 0 bases and J by 3 bases, with 7 bases between them. CDR1 and CDR2 (germline): SGHAT, FQDESV (reference sequence). For the CDR3, the DNA is TGTGCCAGCAGCTTAGCGACGGGGACAGATACGCAGTATTTT. This codes for CASSLATGTDTQYF.

The chain has TRBV9 and TRBJ1-2, with 7 bases matching TRBD1. The CDR3 runs 16 residues. Germline CDR1 SGDLS, CDR2 YYNGEE. V shed 1 base and J 3 bases; nucleotides not matched to a gene: 9. As DNA, the CDR3 is TGTGCCAGCAGCGTACAGGGGGTATTCTCGGACTATGGCTACACCTTC. Its protein product is CASSVQGVFSDYGYTF. The full variable domain, rest sourced from reference TRBV9 and TRBJ1-2, is DSGVTQTPKHLITATGQRVTLRCSPRSGDLSVYWYQQSLDQGLQFLIQYYNGEERAKGNILERFSAQQFPDLHSELNLSSLELGDSALYFCASSVQGVFSDYGYTFGSGTRLTVV.

The chain is built from TRBV7-8 and TRBJ2-7; TRBD1 agrees at 8 bases. V lost 5 bases, J lost 5 bases, and 14 bases stayed unmatched. The CDR3 consists of 16 residues. Germline CDR1 and CDR2: SGHVS and FQNEAQ. CDR3 DNA: TGTGCCAGCAGCGAAGTAAGTCCAGGGGGCAAGGACGAGCAGTACTTC. Translation gives CASSEVSPGGKDEQYF.

The chain has TRBV29-1 and TRBJ2-6; 7 bases match TRBD2. V lost 5 bases and J lost 8; bases outside the gene matches: 9. The germline gives CDR1 SQVTM, CDR2 ANQGSEA. The CDR3 extends over 14 amino acids. The CDR3 bases are TGCAGCGTTCGCCGGACTAGTCTCACCAACGTCCTGACTTTC. It yields the protein CSVRRTSLTNVLTF.

The gene calls are TRBV5-1 and TRBJ2-5; 9 nucleotides agree with TRBD1. Germline V gene data show CDR1 as SGHRS and CDR2 as YFSETQ. The CDR3 length is 16 residues. V shed 3 bases and J 2 bases; nucleotides not matched to a gene: 8. The CDR3 spells CASSSRQGVGQETQYF. The DNA of the CDR3 is TGCGCCAGCAGCTCAAGACAGGGGGTGGGTCAAGAGACCCAGTACTTC.

This chain joins TRBV28 and TRBJ2-3, with D unresolved. The CDR3 is 14 amino acids. V lost 5 bases and J 2 bases, leaving 11 bases between the germline ends. The V gene's germline CDR1 is MDHEN and CDR2 SYDVKM. The CDR3 spells CASSRGSPTDTQYF. CDR3 DNA sequence: TGTGCCAGCAGTCGCGGCAGTCCCACAGATACGCAGTATTTT.

J is TRBJ1-2 and V is TRBV28; D uncertain. Germline CDR1 and CDR2: MDHEN and SYDVKM. V lost 6 bases and J 1 base, leaving 9 bases between the germline ends. This CDR3 region has 13 residues. CDR3 sequence: CASSLRFNYGYTF. For the CDR3, the DNA is TGTGCCAGCAGCCTCAGGTTTAACTATGGCTACACCTTC.

The genes are TRBV7-2 and TRBJ2-1; D remains unclear. V lost 2 bases and J 8 bases, leaving 4 bases between the germline ends. The CDR3 sequence is 11 residues long. The V gene's germline CDR1 is SGHTA and CDR2 FQGNSA. In nucleotides, the CDR3 is TGTGCCAGCAGCTTATCGTATGAGCAGTTCTTC. The encoded protein is CASSLSYEQFF.

The J gene is TRBJ2-3, the V gene TRBV2; 7 bases align to TRBD2. The germline gives CDR1 SNHLY, CDR2 FYNNEI. V lost 3 bases and J lost 3; bases outside the gene matches: 6. CDR3 length: 15 residues. CDR3 residues: CASSEGGISTDTQYF. CDR3 coding DNA: TGTGCCAGCAGTGAGGGGGGGATAAGTACAGATACGCAGTATTTT.